The entry that follows covers one TCR beta chain sequence. The specificity of this receptor is unknown. The record has no base qualities; no much larger clone is one base away. The data are from a study of blood T cell repertoires in COVID-19 (dated by TCRdb to the early 2020s). Study-level background: Samples from collaborators originated in the United States, Italy and Spain and spanned both the acute and convalescent phases of COVID-19. The prospective study material was composed of cDNA or gDNA derived from T cells, B-cell-depleted T cells, or PBMCs. The dataset comprised deeply sampled blood TCRbeta repertoires from subjects exposed to, actively infected with, or recovered from COVID-19. The repertoires were made available in a free public database intended to serve as a resource for research on the immune response to SARS-CoV-2. The samples were drawn from the first 160 participants of the ongoing ImmuneRACE study and from 950 to 1,500 subjects provided by 6 global collaborators. The sample metadata nearly always contained a de-identified subject ID, COVID-19 status, age in years and sex. HLA class I and class II types, where available, came from metadata supplied by the sample provider rather than from assay-based typing.

The collaborating institutions used their own protocols to collect whole blood in K2EDTA tubes. For TCRbeta analysis, collaborators shipped samples in one of three forms: frozen whole blood, isolated PBMCs, or DNA extracted from either of those sample types. CDR3 length: 14 amino acids, cysteine to phenylalanine. Here the CDR3 DNA is all that survives: 42 bases in frame from base 1. Germline trimming amounts to 3 bases on V and 7 bases on J, with 9 as the count of junction bases outside the gene matches. CDR1 and CDR2, looked up from the germline V gene (reference sequence), are DFQATT and SNEGSKA. TCRbeta CDR3 regions were amplified from genomic DNA by means of the immunoSEQ Assay, a bias-controlled multiplex PCR. As for how the authors treated the data: The number of nucleated cells in each sample was estimated by amplification of reference gene primers within the assay. To quantify the absolute abundance of each unique TCRbeta CDR3 rearrangement, sequence reads were collapsed and filtered. For each sample, productive Simpson clonality was calculated as the square root of Simpson's diversity index over productive rearrangements. TCRdb took over this immuneACCESS table, retaining in-frame rearrangements with V and J assigned. Such tables are incomplete; in checked studies, under half of the missing clones stem from an unresolved V gene, and the remainder is unexplained. V, J and clone size derive from that table, while D and trimming were established from the DNA sequence. This sample is represented by about 180,000 clones; around 89% of them were singletons. The top ten clonotypes cover about 4% of the sample.

General findings and caveats noted by the study authors: Clinical and demographic metadata were provided uncurated, with the amount varying by source and participant.

The sequence links TRBV20-1 to TRBJ1-2; TRBD1 aligns with 9 central bases. This sequence was found in a young woman with acute or convalescent COVID-19. Source material: peripheral blood. The CDR3 corresponds to CSASPGTGTVGYTF. The bases are TGCAGTGCTAGTCCCGGGACAGGGACCGTTGGCTACACCTTC.